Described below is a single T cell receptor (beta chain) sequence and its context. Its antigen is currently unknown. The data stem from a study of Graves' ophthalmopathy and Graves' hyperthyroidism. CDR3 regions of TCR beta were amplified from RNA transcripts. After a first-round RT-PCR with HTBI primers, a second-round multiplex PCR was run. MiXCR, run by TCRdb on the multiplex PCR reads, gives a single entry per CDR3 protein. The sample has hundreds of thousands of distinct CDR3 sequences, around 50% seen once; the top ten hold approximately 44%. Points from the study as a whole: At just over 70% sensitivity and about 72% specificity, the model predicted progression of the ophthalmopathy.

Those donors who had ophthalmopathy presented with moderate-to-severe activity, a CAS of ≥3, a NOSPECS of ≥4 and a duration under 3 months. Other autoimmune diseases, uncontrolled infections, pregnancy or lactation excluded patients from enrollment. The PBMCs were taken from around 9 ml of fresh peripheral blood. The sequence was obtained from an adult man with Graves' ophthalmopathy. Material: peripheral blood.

In DNA form, the CDR3 reads TGCGCCAGCAGTGAGTCGGGGTTCGGGGGTTACGAGCAGTACTTC. It specifies CASSESGFGGYEQYF. This chain links TRBV10-1 with TRBJ2-7, with D possibly TRBD2 on 6 matching bases. This CDR3 has 15 residues. Trimming took off 0 bases at V and 4 bases at J, with 13 bases between the two ends. In germline, CDR1 is WNHNN, CDR2 SYGVQD (reference sequence).